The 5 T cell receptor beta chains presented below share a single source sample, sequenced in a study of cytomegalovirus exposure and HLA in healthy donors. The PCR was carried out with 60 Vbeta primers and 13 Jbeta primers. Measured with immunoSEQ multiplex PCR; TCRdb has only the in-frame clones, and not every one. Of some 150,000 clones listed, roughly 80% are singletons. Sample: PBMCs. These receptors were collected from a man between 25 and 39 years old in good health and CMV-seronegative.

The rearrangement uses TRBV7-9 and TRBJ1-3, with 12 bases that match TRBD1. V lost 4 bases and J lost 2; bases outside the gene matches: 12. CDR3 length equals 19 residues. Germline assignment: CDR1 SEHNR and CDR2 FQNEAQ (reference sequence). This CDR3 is CASSYYRDRGPAPGNTIYF. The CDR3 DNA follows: TGTGCCAGCAGCTACTACCGGGACAGGGGGCCAGCACCTGGAAACACCATATATTTT. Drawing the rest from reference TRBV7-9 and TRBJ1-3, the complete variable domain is DTGVSQNPRHKITKRGQNVTFRCDPISEHNRLYWYRQTLGQGPEFLTYFQNEAQLEKSRLLSDRFSAERPKGSFSTLEIQRTEQGDSAMYLCASSYYRDRGPAPGNTIYFGEGSWLTVV.

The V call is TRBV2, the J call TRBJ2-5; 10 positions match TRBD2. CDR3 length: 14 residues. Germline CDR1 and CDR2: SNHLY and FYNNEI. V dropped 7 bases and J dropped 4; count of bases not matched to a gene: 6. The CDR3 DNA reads TGTGCCAGCACCAAAGCGGGGGGGGTAGAGACCCAGTACTTC. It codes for CASTKAGGVETQYF.

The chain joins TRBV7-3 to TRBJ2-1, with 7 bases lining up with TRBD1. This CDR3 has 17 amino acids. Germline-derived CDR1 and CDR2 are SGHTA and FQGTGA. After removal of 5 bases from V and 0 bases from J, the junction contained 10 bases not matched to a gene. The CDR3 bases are TGTGCCAGCAGCAAAACCCGACAGGGAAGCTCCTACAATGAGCAGTTCTTC. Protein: CASSKTRQGSSYNEQFF.

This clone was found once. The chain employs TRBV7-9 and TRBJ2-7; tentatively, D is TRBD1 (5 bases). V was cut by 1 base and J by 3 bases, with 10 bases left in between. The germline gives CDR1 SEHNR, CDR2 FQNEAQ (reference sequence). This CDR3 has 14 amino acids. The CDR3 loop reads CASSLDQGIYEQYF. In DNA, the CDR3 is TGTGCCAGCAGCTTAGATCAGGGAATCTACGAGCAGTACTTC. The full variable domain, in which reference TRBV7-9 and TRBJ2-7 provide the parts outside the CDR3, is DTGVSQNPRHKITKRGQNVTFRCDPISEHNRLYWYRQTLGQGPEFLTYFQNEAQLEKSRLLSDRFSAERPKGSFSTLEIQRTEQGDSAMYLCASSLDQGIYEQYFGPGTRLTVT.

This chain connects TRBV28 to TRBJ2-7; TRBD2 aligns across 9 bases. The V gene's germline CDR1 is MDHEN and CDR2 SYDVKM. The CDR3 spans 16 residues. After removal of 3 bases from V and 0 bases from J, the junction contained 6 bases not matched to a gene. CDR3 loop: CASSFRLAETSYEQYF. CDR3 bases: TGTGCCAGCAGTTTCCGACTAGCGGAGACCTCCTACGAGCAGTACTTC. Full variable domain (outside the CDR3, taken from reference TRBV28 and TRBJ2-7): DVKVTQSSRYLVKRTGEKVFLECVQDMDHENMFWYRQDPGLGLRLIYFSYDVKMKEKGDIPEGYSVSREKKERFSLILESASTNQTSMYLCASSFRLAETSYEQYFGPGTRLTVT.